This passage covers 5 T cell receptor beta chains from one sample sequenced in a study of blood T cells in healthy people across ages. The authors ran a second PCR of roughly 6 to 12 cycles using a sample-barcoded 5' primer and a J-beta primer mix. MiXCR was run by TCRdb on the 5' RACE reads, yielding one entry per CDR3 protein. The sample shows 550,000 to 800,000 distinct CDR3 sequences, roughly 30% of them seen only once. The sample comprised blood. Receptors were obtained from a woman aged 80 or older in good health.

This chain uses TRBV13 with TRBJ1-2; 7 nucleotides match TRBD1. With V trimmed by 5 bases and J by 5 bases, 8 bases remained unmatched. Germline V CDR1 and CDR2: PRHDT, FYEKMQ (reference sequence). The CDR3 is 14 residues long. The CDR3: CASSTSGTVYGYTF. CDR3 in DNA: TGTGCCAGCAGCACCTCCGGGACAGTGTATGGCTACACCTTC.

This clonotype appeared many times. J is TRBJ2-7 and V is TRBV6-6; the match to TRBD2 covers 8 bases. This CDR3 has 15 residues. Per the germline V gene, CDR1 is MNHNY and CDR2 is SVGAGI (reference sequence). V lost 5 bases to trimming and J lost 1 base; unmatched junction nucleotides: 7. In DNA, the CDR3 is TGTGCCAGCAGTATAGGCGGGGGGAGGTCCTACGAGCAGTACTTC. Its translation is CASSIGGGRSYEQYF.

As regards this clonotype: A clone one base away is much larger, so this may be a read error. This chain connects TRBV11-1 to TRBJ1-1, with D perhaps matching TRBD1 (6 bases). The germline gives CDR1 SGHAT, CDR2 FQDESV (reference sequence). The CDR3 covers 14 residues. This CDR3 is CASSFEGENTGAFF. CDR3 nucleotide sequence: TGTGCCAGCAGCTTCGAGGGGGAAAACACTGGAGCTTTCTTT.

The table lists this clonotype with many counts. The chain carries TRBV14 and TRBJ2-7; no firm D call. V lost 5 bases to trimming and J lost 4 bases, with 12 bases between them. The CDR3 is made up of 13 amino acids. Germline CDR1 is SGHDN and CDR2 is FVKESK. The CDR3 sequence: CASSVDSVYEQYF. DNA of the CDR3: TGTGCCAGCAGCGTCGATTCGGTGTACGAGCAGTACTTC.

This clonotype was found many times. This chain links TRBV20-1 with TRBJ1-5; no firm D call. V was pared by 5 bases and J by 5 bases, with 13 bases between. Germline CDR1 DFQATT, CDR2 SNEGSKA (reference sequence). The CDR3 runs 13 residues. The CDR3 DNA reads TGCAGTGCTTCCTCGGGTGACGATCAGCCCCAGCATTTT. As protein: CSASSGDDQPQHF.